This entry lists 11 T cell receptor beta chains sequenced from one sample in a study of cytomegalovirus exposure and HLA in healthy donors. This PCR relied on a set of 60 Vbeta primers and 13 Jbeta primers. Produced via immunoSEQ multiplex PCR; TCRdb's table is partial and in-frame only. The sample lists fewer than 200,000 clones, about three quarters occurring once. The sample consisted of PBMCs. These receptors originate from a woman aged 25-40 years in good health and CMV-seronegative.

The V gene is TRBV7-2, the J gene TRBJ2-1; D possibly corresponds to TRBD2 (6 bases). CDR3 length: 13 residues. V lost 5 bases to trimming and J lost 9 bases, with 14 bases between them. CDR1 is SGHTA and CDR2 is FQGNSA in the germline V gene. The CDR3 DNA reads TGTGCCAGCAGCGCCCAAACTAGCTGTGAGCAGTTCTTC. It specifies CASSAQTSCEQFF.

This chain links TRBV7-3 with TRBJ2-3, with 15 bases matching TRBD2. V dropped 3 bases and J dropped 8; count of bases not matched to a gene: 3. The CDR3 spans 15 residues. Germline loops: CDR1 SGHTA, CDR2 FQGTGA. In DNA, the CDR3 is TGTGCCAGCAGCTTCCCGGGACTAGCGGGGGGTACGCAGTATTTT. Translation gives CASSFPGLAGGTQYF. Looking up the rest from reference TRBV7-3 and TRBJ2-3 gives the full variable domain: GAGVSQTPSNKVTEKGKYVELRCDPISGHTALYWYRQSLGQGPEFLIYFQGTGAADDSGLPNDRFFAVRPEGSVSTLKIQRTERGDSAVYLCASSFPGLAGGTQYFGPGTRLTVL.

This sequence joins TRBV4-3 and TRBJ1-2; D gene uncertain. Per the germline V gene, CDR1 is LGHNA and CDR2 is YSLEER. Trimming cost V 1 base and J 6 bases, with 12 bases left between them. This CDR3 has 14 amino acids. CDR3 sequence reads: CASSQANTADGYTF. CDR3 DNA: TGCGCCAGCAGCCAAGCGAACACAGCCGATGGCTACACCTTC.

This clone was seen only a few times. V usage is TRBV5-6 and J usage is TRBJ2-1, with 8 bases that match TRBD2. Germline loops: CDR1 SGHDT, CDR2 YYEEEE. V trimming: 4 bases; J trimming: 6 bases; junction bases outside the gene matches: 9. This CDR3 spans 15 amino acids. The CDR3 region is CASSIPGLVGNEQFF. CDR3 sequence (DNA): TGTGCCAGCAGCATCCCGGGACTAGTGGGCAATGAGCAGTTCTTC.

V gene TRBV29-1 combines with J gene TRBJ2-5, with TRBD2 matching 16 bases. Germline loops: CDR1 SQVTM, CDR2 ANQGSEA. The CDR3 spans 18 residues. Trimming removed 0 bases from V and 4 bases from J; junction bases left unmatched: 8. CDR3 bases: TGCAGCGTTGAAGATCCGGGACTAGCGGGAGGGCCTTCAGAGACCCAGTACTTC. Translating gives CSVEDPGLAGGPSETQYF.

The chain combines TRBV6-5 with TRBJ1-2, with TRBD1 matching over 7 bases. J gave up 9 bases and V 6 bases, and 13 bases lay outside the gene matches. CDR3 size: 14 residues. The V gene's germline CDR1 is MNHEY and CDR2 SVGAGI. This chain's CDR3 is CASRDSTGLVSYTF. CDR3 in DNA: TGTGCCAGCAGAGATTCGACAGGGCTGGTGAGCTACACCTTC.

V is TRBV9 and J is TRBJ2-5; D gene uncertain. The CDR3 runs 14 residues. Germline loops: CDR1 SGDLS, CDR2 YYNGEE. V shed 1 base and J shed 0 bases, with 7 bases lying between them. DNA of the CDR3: TGTGCCAGCAGCGTATTAACAGACCAAGAGACCCAGTACTTC. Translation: CASSVLTDQETQYF.

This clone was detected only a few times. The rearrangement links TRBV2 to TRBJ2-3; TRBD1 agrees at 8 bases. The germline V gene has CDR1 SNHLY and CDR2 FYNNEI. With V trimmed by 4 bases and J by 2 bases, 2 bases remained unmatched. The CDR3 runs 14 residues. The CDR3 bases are TGTGCCAGCAGTGTTCAGGGGGCCACAGATACGCAGTATTTT. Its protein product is CASSVQGATDTQYF.

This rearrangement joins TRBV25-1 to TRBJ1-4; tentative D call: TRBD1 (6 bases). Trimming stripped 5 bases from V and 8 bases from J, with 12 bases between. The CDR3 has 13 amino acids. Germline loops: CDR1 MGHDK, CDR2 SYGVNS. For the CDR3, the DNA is TGTGCCAGCAGTTTAGGGGGAAGAGAAAAACTGTTTTTT. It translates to CASSLGGREKLFF.

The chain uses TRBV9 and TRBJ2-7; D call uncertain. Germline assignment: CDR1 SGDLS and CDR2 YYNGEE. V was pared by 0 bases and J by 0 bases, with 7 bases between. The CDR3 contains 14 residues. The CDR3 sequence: CASSVGIDSYEQYF. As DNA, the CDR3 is TGTGCCAGCAGCGTAGGAATAGACTCCTACGAGCAGTACTTC.

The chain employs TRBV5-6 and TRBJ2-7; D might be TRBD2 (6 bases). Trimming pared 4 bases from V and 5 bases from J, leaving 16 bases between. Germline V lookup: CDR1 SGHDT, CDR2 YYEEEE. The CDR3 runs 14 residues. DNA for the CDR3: TGTGCCAGCAGCGAGGAGACGGGGGTCCACGAGCAGTACTTC. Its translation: CASSEETGVHEQYF.